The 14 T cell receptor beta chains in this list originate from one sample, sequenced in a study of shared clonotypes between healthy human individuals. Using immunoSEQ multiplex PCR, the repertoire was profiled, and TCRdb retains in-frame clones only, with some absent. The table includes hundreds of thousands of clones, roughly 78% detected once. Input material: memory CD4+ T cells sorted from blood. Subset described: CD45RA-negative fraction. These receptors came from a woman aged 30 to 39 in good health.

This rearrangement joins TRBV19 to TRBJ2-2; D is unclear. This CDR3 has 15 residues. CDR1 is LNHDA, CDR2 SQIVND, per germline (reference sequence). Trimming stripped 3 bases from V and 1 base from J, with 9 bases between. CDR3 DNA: TGTGCCAGTAGTATGGGGTCATGGAACACCGGGGAGCTGTTTTTT. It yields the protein CASSMGSWNTGELFF.

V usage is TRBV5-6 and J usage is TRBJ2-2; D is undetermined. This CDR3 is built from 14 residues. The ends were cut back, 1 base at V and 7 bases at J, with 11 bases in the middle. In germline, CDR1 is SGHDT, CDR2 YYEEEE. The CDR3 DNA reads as TGTGCCAGCAGCTTGCTGGCCTTAAACGGGGAGCTGTTTTTT. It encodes CASSLLALNGELFF.

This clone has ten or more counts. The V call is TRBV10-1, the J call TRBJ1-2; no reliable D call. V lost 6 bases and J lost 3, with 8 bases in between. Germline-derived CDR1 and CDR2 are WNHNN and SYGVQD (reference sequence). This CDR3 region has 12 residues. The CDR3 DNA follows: TGCGCCAGCAGCTCCGGGGACTATGGCTACACCTTC. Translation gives CASSSGDYGYTF.

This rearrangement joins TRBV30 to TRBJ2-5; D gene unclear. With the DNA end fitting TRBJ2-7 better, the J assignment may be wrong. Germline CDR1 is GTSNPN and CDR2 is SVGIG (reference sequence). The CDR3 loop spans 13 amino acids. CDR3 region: CAWSDEFGYEQYF. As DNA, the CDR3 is TGTGCCTGGAGTGATGAATTTGGCTACGAGCAGTACTTC.

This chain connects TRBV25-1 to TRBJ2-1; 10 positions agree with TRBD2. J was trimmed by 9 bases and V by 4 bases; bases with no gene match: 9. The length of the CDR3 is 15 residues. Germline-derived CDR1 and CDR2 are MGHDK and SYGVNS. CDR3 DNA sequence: TGTGCCAGCAGTGGGGCTAGCGGGAGTGGTCTTGAGCAGTTCTTC. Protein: CASSGASGSGLEQFF.

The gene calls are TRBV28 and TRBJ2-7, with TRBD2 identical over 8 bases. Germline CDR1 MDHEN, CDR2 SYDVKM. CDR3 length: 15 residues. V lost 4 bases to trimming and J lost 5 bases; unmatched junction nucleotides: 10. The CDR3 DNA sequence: TGTGCCAGCAGTTCCCTCGCAGCGGGAGAACACGAGCAGTACTTC. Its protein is CASSSLAAGEHEQYF.

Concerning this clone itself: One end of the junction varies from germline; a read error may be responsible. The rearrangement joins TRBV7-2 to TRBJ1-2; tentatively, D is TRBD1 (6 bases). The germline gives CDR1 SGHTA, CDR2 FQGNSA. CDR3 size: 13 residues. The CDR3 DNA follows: TGTGCCAGCAGCTTAGCGAGGGGGGACGGTCCAACTTTC. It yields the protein CASSLARGDGPTF.

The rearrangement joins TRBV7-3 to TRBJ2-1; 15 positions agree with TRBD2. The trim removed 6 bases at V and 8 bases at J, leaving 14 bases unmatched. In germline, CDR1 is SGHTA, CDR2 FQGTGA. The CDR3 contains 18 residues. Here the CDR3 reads CASSRGPGLAGGGHEQFF. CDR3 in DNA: TGTGCCAGCAGTAGAGGTCCGGGACTAGCGGGAGGAGGGCATGAGCAGTTCTTC.

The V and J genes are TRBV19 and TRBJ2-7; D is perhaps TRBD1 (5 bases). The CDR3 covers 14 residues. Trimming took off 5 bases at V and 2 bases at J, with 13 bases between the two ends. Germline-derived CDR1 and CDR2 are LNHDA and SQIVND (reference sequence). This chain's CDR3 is CASSRQGAPYEQYF. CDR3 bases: TGTGCCAGTAGTCGACAAGGGGCACCCTACGAGCAGTACTTC.

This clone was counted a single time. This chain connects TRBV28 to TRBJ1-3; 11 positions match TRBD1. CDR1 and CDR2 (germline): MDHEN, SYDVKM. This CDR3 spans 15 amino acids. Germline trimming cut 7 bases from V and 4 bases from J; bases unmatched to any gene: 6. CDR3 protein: CASTRTGGAGNTIYF. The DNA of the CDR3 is TGTGCCAGCACTCGGACAGGGGGCGCAGGAAACACCATATATTTT. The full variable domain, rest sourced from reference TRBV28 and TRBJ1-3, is DVKVTQSSRYLVKRTGEKVFLECVQDMDHENMFWYRQDPGLGLRLIYFSYDVKMKEKGDIPEGYSVSREKKERFSLILESASTNQTSMYLCASTRTGGAGNTIYFGEGSWLTVV.

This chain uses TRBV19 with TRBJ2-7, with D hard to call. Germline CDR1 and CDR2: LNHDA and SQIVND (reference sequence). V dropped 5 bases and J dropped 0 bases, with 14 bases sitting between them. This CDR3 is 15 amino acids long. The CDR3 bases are TGTGCCAGTAGTCCCGACGGCTGGATCTCCTACGAGCAGTACTTC. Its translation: CASSPDGWISYEQYF.

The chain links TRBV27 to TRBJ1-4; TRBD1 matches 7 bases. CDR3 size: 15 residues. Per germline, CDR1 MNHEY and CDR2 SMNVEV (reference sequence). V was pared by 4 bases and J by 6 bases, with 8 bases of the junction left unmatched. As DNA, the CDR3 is TGTGCCAGCAGTTCCCAACAGACAGGGTATGAAAAACTGTTTTTT. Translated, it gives CASSSQQTGYEKLFF.

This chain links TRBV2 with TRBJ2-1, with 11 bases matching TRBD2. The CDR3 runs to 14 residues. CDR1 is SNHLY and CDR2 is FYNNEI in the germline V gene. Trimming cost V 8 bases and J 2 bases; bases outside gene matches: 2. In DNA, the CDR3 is TGTGCCAGCGCGGGACTAGCGGCCTACAATGAGCAGTTCTTC. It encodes CASAGLAAYNEQFF. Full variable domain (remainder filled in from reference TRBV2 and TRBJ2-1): EPEVTQTPSHQVTQMGQEVILRCVPISNHLYFYWYRQILGQKVEFLVSFYNNEISEKSEIFDDQFSVERPDGSNFTLKIRSTKLEDSAMYFCASAGLAAYNEQFFGPGTRLTVL.

The CDR3 nucleotides are TGTGCCAGCAGTGTGGCTAGCGGAAGCTACGAGCAGTACTTC. This sequence encodes CASSVASGSYEQYF. The genes are TRBV2 and TRBJ2-7; TRBD2 agrees at 7 bases. There are 14 residues in the CDR3. The V and J ends lost 4 bases and 3 bases, in that order; junction bases with no gene match: 6. The germline V gene encodes CDR1 SNHLY and CDR2 FYNNEI.